This T cell receptor (beta chain) was captured in a study of T cells in localized non-small cell lung cancer. Findings of the study overall: Paired adjacent lung recovered a median about 60 of the top 100 tumor clones. Blood T cell density predicted longer survival; adjacent-lung clonality, shorter.

The CDR3 runs to 15 residues. The V gene's germline CDR1 is SGHTA and CDR2 FQGNSA. V was shortened by 6 bases and J by 2 bases, with 14 bases between the two germline ends. Of note for this clone: Antigen specificity is unknown.

Repertoires were generated with immunoSEQ multiplex PCR, while TCRdb's copy carries only in-frame clones and drops some. The repertoire consists of around 43,000 clones, with around 86% occurring once and the leading ten covering around 3.8%. The source was peripheral blood, collected before any cancer treatment. V gene TRBV7-2 combines with J gene TRBJ2-4; possible D gene TRBD1, 5 bases. This clonotype originated in a man aged 18 to 49 with stage I lung adenocarcinoma. The CDR3 nucleotides are TGTGCCAGCAGACCCGACAGCGACCCCAAAAACATTCAGTACTTC. Protein sequence: CASRPDSDPKNIQYF.